This passage covers 3 T cell receptor beta chains from one sample sequenced in a study of graft-versus-host responses after intestinal transplantation. Some clones are missing from TCRdb's copy, which holds only in-frame ones; the method was immunoSEQ multiplex PCR. The sample consists of tens of thousands of clones, approximately 88% of them appearing once. No antigen is known for these receptors. Here the sequenced sample was unstimulated CD4+ T cells sorted from spleen or lymph node cells, taken before transplant. These receptors all stem from a human donor who was the organ donor for an intestinal transplant.

This clone appeared a few times. This chain uses TRBV30 with TRBJ1-3; 9 nucleotides agree with TRBD1. This CDR3 has 13 amino acids. CDR1 and CDR2 (germline): GTSNPN, SVGIG (reference sequence). With 3 bases clipped from V and 8 bases from J, the junction kept 5 bases outside the gene matches. CDR3 sequence (DNA): TGTGCCTGGAGCCGGGACAGGGTAGACACCATATATTTT. Translation gives CAWSRDRVDTIYF. Full variable domain (missing parts from reference TRBV30 and TRBJ1-3): SQTIHQWPATLVQPVGSPLSLECTVEGTSNPNLYWYRQAAGRGLQLLFYSVGIGQISSEVPQNLSASRPQDRQFILSSKKLLLSDSGFYLCAWSRDRVDTIYFGEGSWLTVV.

This chain connects TRBV15 to TRBJ1-2, with TRBD1 identical over 7 bases. The germline gives CDR1 LNHNV, CDR2 YYDKDF (reference sequence). With 5 bases clipped from V and 4 bases from J, the junction kept 13 bases outside the gene matches. The CDR3 totals 16 residues. CDR3 DNA: TGTGCCACCAGCCCCGGCATCAGGACAGGCGCCTATGGCTACACCTTC. Protein product: CATSPGIRTGAYGYTF.

The CDR3 sequence is CASSDYSRGLYGYTF. CDR3 sequence (DNA): TGTGCCAGCAGTGATTATTCAAGGGGGCTCTATGGCTACACCTTC. The rearrangement uses TRBV6-1 and TRBJ1-2, with 7 bases lining up with TRBD1. CDR1 is MNHNS, CDR2 SASEGT, per germline. This CDR3 region has 15 residues. V was clipped by 3 bases and J by 4 bases; unmatched bases: 8.